This T cell receptor (beta chain) was sequenced in a study of T cell changes during pregnancy in multiple sclerosis. The ends were cut back, 4 bases at V and 0 bases at J, with 6 bases in the middle. This CDR3 contains 13 residues. Germline V gene sequence: CDR1 MNHEY, CDR2 SMNVEV (reference sequence). Profiled with immunoSEQ multiplex PCR; TCRdb holds only in-frame clones, not every one. The data hold about 80,000 clones, with approximately 90% observed a single time. The sample in question was peripheral blood, obtained before pregnancy. This TCR was recovered from a female donor with multiple sclerosis, enrolled in a pregnancy study. The chain employs TRBV27 and TRBJ2-5; D remains unclear. In DNA form, the CDR3 reads TGTGCCAGCAGTTCCCTGTACCAAGAGACCCAGTACTTC. This codes for CASSSLYQETQYF.